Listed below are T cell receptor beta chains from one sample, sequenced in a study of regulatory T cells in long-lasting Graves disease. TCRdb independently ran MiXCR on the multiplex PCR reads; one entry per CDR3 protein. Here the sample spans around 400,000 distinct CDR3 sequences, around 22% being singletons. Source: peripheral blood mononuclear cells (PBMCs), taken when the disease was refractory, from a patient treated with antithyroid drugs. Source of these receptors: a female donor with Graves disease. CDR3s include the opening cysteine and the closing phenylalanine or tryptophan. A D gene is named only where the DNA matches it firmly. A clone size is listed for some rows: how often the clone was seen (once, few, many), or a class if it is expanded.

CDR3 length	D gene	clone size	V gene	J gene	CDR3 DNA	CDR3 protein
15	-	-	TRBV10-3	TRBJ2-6	TGTGCCACTCAGAACCAGGGGATCGGGGCCAACGTCCTGACTTTC	CATQNQGIGANVLTF
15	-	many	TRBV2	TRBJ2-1	TGTGCCAGCAGAATCGACATCCCCATGCGCAATGAGCAGTTCTTC	CASRIDIPMRNEQFF
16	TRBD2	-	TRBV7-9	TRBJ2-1	TGTGCCAGCAGCTTAGCGGTACGGGAGGGTGACAATGAGCAGTTCTTC	CASSLAVREGDNEQFF
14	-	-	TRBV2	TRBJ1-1	TGTGCCAGCAGTGCATCGGGGGGGAACACTGAAGCTTTCTTT	CASSASGGNTEAFF
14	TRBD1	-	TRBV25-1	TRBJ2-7	TGTGCCAGCAAGAAGACAGGGTTTAGCGACGAGCAGTACTTC	CASKKTGFSDEQYF
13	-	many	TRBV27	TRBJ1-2	TGTGCCACAAAAATTGGGGCCCAGTATGGCTACACCTTC	CATKIGAQYGYTF
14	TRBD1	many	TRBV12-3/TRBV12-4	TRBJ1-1	TGTGCCAGCAGTCTCCGGGACAGGAACACTGAAGCTTTCTTT	CASSLRDRNTEAFF
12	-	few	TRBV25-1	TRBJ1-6	TGTGCCAGCAGTGAATGGCCGGGGCGGCCCTGCTTT	CASSEWPGRPCF
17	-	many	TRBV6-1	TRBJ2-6	TGTGCCAGCAGCTGGGGCAATCGGGCGCAAGGGGCCAACGTCCTGACTTTC	CASSWGNRAQGANVLTF
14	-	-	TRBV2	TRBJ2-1	TGTGCCAGCAGACCGCATAGCTCCTACAATGAGCAGTTCTTC	CASRPHSSYNEQFF
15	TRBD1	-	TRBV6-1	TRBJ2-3	TGTGCCAGCAGTATACAGGGGTCGGGCACAGATACGCAGTATTTT	CASSIQGSGTDTQYF
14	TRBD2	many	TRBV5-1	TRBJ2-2	TGCGCCAGCAGCTTGGAAAGCGGGATCGGGGAGCTGTTTTTT	CASSLESGIGELFF
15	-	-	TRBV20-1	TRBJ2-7	TGCAGTGCTAGAAAGAACGGACAGAACTCCTACGAGCAGTACTTC	CSARKNGQNSYEQYF
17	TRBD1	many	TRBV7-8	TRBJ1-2	TGTGCCAGCAGCTTAGAACTGGGCCAGGGGGTATTATATGGCTACACCTTC	CASSLELGQGVLYGYTF
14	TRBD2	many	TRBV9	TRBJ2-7	TGTGCCAGCAGTGTCGCGGGAGGCACCTACGAGCAGTACTTC	CASSVAGGTYEQYF
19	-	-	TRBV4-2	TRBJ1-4	TGTGCCAGCAGCCAAGAGTTGTTTAAGGGGTGGACCGATAATGAAAAACTGTTTTTT	CASSQELFKGWTDNEKLFF
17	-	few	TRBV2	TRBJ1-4	TGTGCCATCCCTAGGACAGCACCACCGGCAACTAATGAAAAACTGTTTTTT	CAIPRTAPPATNEKLFF
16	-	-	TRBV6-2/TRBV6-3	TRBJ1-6	TGTGCCAGCAGTGACACACTCAAGGGGTTAAGTTCACCCCTCCACTTT	CASSDTLKGLSSPLHF
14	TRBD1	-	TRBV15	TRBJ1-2	TGTGCCACCAGCAGAGTTCGAACAGGGGATGGCTACACCTTC	CATSRVRTGDGYTF
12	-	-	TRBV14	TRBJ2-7	TGTGCCAGCAGCCAAGTACAGAACGAGCAGTACTTC	CASSQVQNEQYF
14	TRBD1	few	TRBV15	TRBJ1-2	TGTGCCACCAGCAGGACAGGGGCTTCTAATGGCTACACCTTC	CATSRTGASNGYTF
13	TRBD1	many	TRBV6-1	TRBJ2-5	TGTGCCAGCAGCAACAACAGGGGGGAGACCCAGTACTTC	CASSNNRGETQYF
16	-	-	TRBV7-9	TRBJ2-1	TGTGCCAGCAGCCCTAAGCGGGCAGACTCCTACAATGAGCAGTTCTTC	CASSPKRADSYNEQFF
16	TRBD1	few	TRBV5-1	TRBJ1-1	TGCGCCAGCAGCTTGCGGGCAGGGGGCATGAACACTGAAGCTTTCTTT	CASSLRAGGMNTEAFF
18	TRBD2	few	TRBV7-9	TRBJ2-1	TGTGCCAGCAGCTTAGATCGAGTCGGACTAGCGGGGACCAATGAGCAGTTCTTC	CASSLDRVGLAGTNEQFF
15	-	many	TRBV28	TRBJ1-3	TGTGCCAGCAGAGCAACAGTTTACTCTGGAAACACCATATATTTT	CASRATVYSGNTIYF
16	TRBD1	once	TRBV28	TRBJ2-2	TGTGCCAGCAGTTTCGACAGGGGGCGCAGCACCGGGGAGCTGTTTTTT	CASSFDRGRSTGELFF
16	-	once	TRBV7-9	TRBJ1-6	TGTGCCAGCAGCCAAGATCTTACAGGATCGAATTCACCCCTCCACTTT	CASSQDLTGSNSPLHF
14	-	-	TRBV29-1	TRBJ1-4	TGCAGCGTCAACGGGTGGGGTCTTAATGAAAAACTGTTTTTT	CSVNGWGLNEKLFF
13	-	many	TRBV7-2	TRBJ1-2	TGTGCCAGCAGCCCCGACCCGTACTATGGCTACACCTTC	CASSPDPYYGYTF
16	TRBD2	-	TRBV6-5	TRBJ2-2	TGTGCCAGCAGTTACTCTAGCGGGAGGATCACCGGGGAGCTGTTTTTT	CASSYSSGRITGELFF
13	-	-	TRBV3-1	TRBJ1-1	TGTGCCAGCAGCGCAGGGAGGAGAACTGAAGCTTTCTTT	CASSAGRRTEAFF
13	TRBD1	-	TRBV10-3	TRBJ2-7	TGTGCCATCAGCGGGACAGGAACCTACGAGCAGTACTTC	CAISGTGTYEQYF
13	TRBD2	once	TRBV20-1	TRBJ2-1	TGCAGTGCGCCTAGGGGAGGGTACAATGAGCAGTTCTTC	CSAPRGGYNEQFF
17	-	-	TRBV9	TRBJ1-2	TGTGCCAGCAGCGTAGCGGACGTAGTCCAAACAGACTATGGCTACACCTTC	CASSVADVVQTDYGYTF
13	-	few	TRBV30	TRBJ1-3	TGTGCCTGGGAGTGGTACTCTGGAAACACCATATATTTT	CAWEWYSGNTIYF
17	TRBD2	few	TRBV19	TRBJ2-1	TGTGCCAGTAGTATCGGACTAGCGGGTACCCCCTACAATGAGCAGTTCTTC	CASSIGLAGTPYNEQFF
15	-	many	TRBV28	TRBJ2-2	TGTGCCAGCAGTTTATTCCTGCAGAACACCGGGGAGCTGTTTTTT	CASSLFLQNTGELFF
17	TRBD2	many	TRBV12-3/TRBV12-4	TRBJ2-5	TGTGCCAGCAGTTCGGGACTAGCGGGAGGGTTGGAAGAGACCCAGTACTTC	CASSSGLAGGLEETQYF
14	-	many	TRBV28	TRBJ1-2	TGTGCCAGCAGTTTTCAAATCTGGGGGAGAGGCTACACCTTC	CASSFQIWGRGYTF
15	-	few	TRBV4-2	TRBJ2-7	TGTGCCAGCAGCTTGTCCGCGTCTCTCCGCTACGAGCAGTACTTC	CASSLSASLRYEQYF
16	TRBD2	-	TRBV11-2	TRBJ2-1	TGTGCCAGCAGCTCGCGAGAACGAGCGGGAGGGCCCTCTCAGTTCTTC	CASSSRERAGGPSQFF
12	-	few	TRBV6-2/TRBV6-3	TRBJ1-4	TGTGCCAGCAAACAGGGAGGTGAAAAACTGTTTTTT	CASKQGGEKLFF
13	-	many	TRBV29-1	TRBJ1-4	TGCAGCGCATACGGGACATATAATGAAAAACTGTTTTTT	CSAYGTYNEKLFF
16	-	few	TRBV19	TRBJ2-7	TGTGCCAGTAGCACCGGGGAGACTAGACGGTCCTACGAGCAGTACTTC	CASSTGETRRSYEQYF
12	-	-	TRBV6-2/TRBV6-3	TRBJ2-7	TGTGCCAGCAGCCCCGTCCGAGGCGTGCAGTACTTC	CASSPVRGVQYF
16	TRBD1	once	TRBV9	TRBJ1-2	TGTGCCAGCAGCGTAGCTGGGCAGGGGGTCCCCTATGGCTACACCTTC	CASSVAGQGVPYGYTF
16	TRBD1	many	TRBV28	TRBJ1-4	TGTGCCAGCAGCGATGCCGGGGACAGTCAGAATGAAAAACTGTTTTTT	CASSDAGDSQNEKLFF
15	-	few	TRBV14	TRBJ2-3	TGTGCCAGCAGCCAATTCTTTCCAAGCACAGATACGCAGTATTTT	CASSQFFPSTDTQYF
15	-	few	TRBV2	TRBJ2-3	TGTGCCAGCAGTGATGGAGCGGGCGGGACAGATACGCAGTATTTT	CASSDGAGGTDTQYF
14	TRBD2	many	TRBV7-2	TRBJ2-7	TGTGCCAGCAGTTATAGCGGGAGGGAGTACGAGCAGTACTTC	CASSYSGREYEQYF
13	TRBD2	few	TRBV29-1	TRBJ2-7	TGCAGCGTTTCCGGACTAGCCAACGGCGAGCAGTACTTC	CSVSGLANGEQYF
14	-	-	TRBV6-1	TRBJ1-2	TGTGCCAGCAGTCGGGACGGCCGGAGCTATGGCTACACCTTC	CASSRDGRSYGYTF
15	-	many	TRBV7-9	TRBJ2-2	TGTGCCAGCAGCCCAGGGACCCCGAACACCGGGGAGCTGTTTTTT	CASSPGTPNTGELFF
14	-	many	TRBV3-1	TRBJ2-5	TGTGCCAGCAGCCCCTCGGACTTCCCCGAACCCCAGTACTTC	CASSPSDFPEPQYF
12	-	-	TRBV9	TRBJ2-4	TGTGCCAGCAGCGTAGGCCAAAACATTCAGTACTTC	CASSVGQNIQYF
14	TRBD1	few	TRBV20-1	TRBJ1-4	TGCAGTGCTAGAGATCCACAGGGGGGTGAAAAACTGTTTTTT	CSARDPQGGEKLFF
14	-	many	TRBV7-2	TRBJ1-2	TGTGCCAGCAGCTTAGCGAGAGCTGGTCGCGGCTACACCTTC	CASSLARAGRGYTF
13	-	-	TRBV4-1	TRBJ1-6	TGCGCCAGCAGCCAAGATATTTTCGCACCCCTCCACTTT	CASSQDIFAPLHF
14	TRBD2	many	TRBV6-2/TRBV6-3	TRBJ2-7	TGTGCCAGCATCACCGGGACTAGCGGTAGCGAGCAGTACTTC	CASITGTSGSEQYF